One T cell receptor beta chain is described in this entry. Original processing notes: By means of reference gene primer amplification, nucleated cell counts were estimated. TCRdb's copy holds only in-frame clones and misses some; the assay was immunoSEQ multiplex PCR. V, J and clone size derive from that table, while D and trimming were established from the DNA sequence. This sample has approximately 150,000 clones, with roughly 82% found just once. The germline V and J ends were trimmed by 4 bases and 2 bases, with 15 bases remaining between them. The CDR3 extends over 15 amino acids. CDR1 and CDR2 from the germline V gene are SGDLS and YYNGEE. This specimen belongs to a study of blood T cell repertoires in COVID-19. In the study overall: There were acute and convalescent COVID-19 samples, and they came from the United States, Italy and Spain. The analysed material was cDNA or gDNA that came from T cells, B-cell-depleted T cells, or PBMCs.

Sequences were obtained from peripheral blood. The TCR sequence derives from a human donor with acute or convalescent COVID-19. The donor label of this sample is uncertain. V usage is TRBV9 and J usage is TRBJ1-2; D not certain. The chain's CDR3 is CASSPFPPENYGYTF. In DNA, the CDR3 is TGTGCCAGCAGCCCTTTCCCACCGGAGAACTATGGCTACACCTTC.